A single sample gave rise to the 8 T cell receptor beta chains below, sequenced in a study of patients and donors after allogeneic stem cell transplantation. Via MiXCR, TCRdb re-called the RT-PCR reads, giving one row per CDR3 protein. The top ten clones hold less than 3% of a sample with approximately 88,000 distinct CDR3 sequences, around 5% of them seen once. Sequencing was carried out using blood, either unsorted or a sorted T cell fraction (not recorded which). These receptors originate from a human donor who was either an allogeneic HSCT recipient or a stem cell or donor lymphocyte infusion donor (not recorded which). It is not recorded whose cells these are; they may come from a transplant donor.

The rearrangement links TRBV7-3 to TRBJ1-2, with D possibly matching TRBD1 (5 bases). Trimming shortened V by 5 bases and J by 5 bases, and 12 bases separated the two germline ends. The CDR3 is 13 amino acids. Germline assignment: CDR1 SGHTA and CDR2 FQGTGA. The CDR3 here is CASSQDSLYGYTF. In nucleotides, the CDR3 is TGTGCCAGCAGCCAAGACAGCCTTTATGGCTACACCTTC.

This clonotype was seen ten or more times. The chain uses TRBV9 and TRBJ2-1, with TRBD2 identical over 13 bases. CDR3 length: 15 residues. J was trimmed by 6 bases and V by 4 bases; bases with no gene match: 4. Germline V gives CDR1 SGDLS, CDR2 YYNGEE. CDR3 protein: CASSNGLAGVNEQFF. In DNA, the CDR3 is TGTGCCAGCAGCAACGGACTAGCGGGAGTCAATGAGCAGTTCTTC.

This clonotype was picked up a small number of times. J is TRBJ2-1 and V is TRBV5-4; 7 bases match TRBD2. The CDR3 is 18 residues long. The trim removed 3 bases at V and 0 bases at J, leaving 12 bases unmatched. The germline CDR1 and CDR2 sequences are SGHNT and YYREEE (reference sequence). This CDR3 reads CASSSSFQRGGSYNEQFF. The CDR3 nucleotides are TGTGCCAGCAGCTCCTCCTTCCAGCGGGGTGGCTCCTACAATGAGCAGTTCTTC.

This clonotype was recorded at least ten times. V gene TRBV5-6 combines with J gene TRBJ2-5; the D gene is possibly TRBD2 (6 bases). V lost 7 bases and J lost 5, with 18 bases in between. The CDR3 has 14 residues. CDR1 is SGHDT and CDR2 is YYEEEE in the germline V gene. The CDR3 DNA sequence: TGTGCCAGCGCCGGGACTCCGGGGTGGGAGACCCAGTACTTC. Amino acids: CASAGTPGWETQYF.

Many counts were recorded for this clonotype. J is TRBJ1-5 and V is TRBV2; 7 positions match TRBD1. From germline, CDR1 is SNHLY and CDR2 FYNNEI. After removal of 4 bases from V and 7 bases from J, the junction contained 7 bases not matched to a gene. The CDR3 totals 14 residues. The CDR3 DNA follows: TGTGCCAGCAGTGGGGGCGCAGGGGGACAGCCCCAGCATTTT. It is translated as CASSGGAGGQPQHF.

This clonotype was counted many times. This chain connects TRBV3-1 to TRBJ2-7; D call uncertain. This CDR3 has 14 amino acids. The germline V and J ends were trimmed by 0 bases and 2 bases, with 8 bases remaining between them. Germline values: CDR1 LGHDT, CDR2 YNNKEL (reference sequence). This CDR3 reads CASSQEARAYEQYF. The CDR3 DNA reads TGTGCCAGCAGCCAAGAGGCCAGAGCCTACGAGCAGTACTTC.

This clonotype was recorded a few times. Here the CDR3 reads CASSRGGAHYNEQFF. The CDR3 DNA reads as TGTGCCAGCAGTCGCGGGGGGGCCCACTACAATGAGCAGTTCTTC. The chain employs TRBV2 and TRBJ2-1, with 9 positions matching TRBD2. The germline CDR1 and CDR2 sequences are SNHLY and FYNNEI. The trim removed 5 bases at V and 3 bases at J, leaving 5 bases unmatched. This CDR3 spans 15 amino acids.

The rearrangement uses TRBV6-5 and TRBJ2-2, with TRBD2 matching 11 bases. Per germline, CDR1 MNHEY and CDR2 SVGAGI. CDR3 length equals 19 residues. V lost 0 bases and J lost 1; bases outside the gene matches: 7. As DNA, the CDR3 is TGTGCCAGCAGTTACTCCGCCCTTAGCGGGAGGGGGAACACCGGGGAGCTGTTTTTT. Its translation: CASSYSALSGRGNTGELFF.